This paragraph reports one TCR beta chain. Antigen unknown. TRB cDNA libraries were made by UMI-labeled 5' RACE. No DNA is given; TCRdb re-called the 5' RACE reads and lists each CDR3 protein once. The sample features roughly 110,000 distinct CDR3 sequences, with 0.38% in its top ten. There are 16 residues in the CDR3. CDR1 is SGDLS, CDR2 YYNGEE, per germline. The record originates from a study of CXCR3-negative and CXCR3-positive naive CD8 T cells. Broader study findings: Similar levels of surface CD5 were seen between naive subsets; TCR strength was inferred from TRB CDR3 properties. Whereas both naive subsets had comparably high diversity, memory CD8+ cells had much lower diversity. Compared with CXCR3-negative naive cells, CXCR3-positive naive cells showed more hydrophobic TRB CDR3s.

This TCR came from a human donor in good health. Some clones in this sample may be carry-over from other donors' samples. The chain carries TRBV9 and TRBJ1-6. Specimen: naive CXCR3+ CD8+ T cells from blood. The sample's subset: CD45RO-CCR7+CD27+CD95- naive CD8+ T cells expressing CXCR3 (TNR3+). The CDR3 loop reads CASSAPAGISNAPLHF.